The clone carrying this T cell receptor (beta chain) was picked up a small number of times. Its antigen is unknown. This record belongs to a study of HIV-infected patients and healthy controls. In the study overall: The CD4:CD8 ratio increased slightly in early therapy, but CD8 counts showed no consistent change.

Study results and limitations: Study cohorts differed slightly in age and sex, but this did not explain diversity differences.

Reverse transcription used around 500 ng RNA and constant-region primers for alpha and beta. Using multiplexing indices, alpha and beta chain libraries were generated apart by chain-specific third strand synthesis. A 12-nucleotide barcode per molecule came from two concatenated random hexamers added pre-amplification. Via MiXCR, TCRdb re-called the 5' RACE reads, giving one row per CDR3 protein. The sample has roughly 14,000 distinct CDR3 sequences; roughly an eighth are singletons. The CDR3 runs 14 residues. Trimming stripped 3 bases from V and 4 bases from J, with 13 bases between. Germline V gives CDR1 DFQATT, CDR2 SNEGSKA (reference sequence). Follow-up blood was drawn about 14 weeks, roughly three months, after antiretroviral therapy began. Whole blood was used without fractionation, so all unsorted peripheral T cells were included.

The chain employs TRBV20-1 and TRBJ2-1, with D perhaps matching TRBD2 (5 bases). This material consisted of blood, taken during antiretroviral therapy. This clonotype was obtained from an adult with HIV infection. The donor label of this sample is uncertain. This CDR3 reads CSASMGDGYNEQFF. The CDR3 DNA reads TGCAGTGCTAGTATGGGAGACGGTTACAATGAGCAGTTCTTC.